This entry is about one TCR beta chain. No antigen is known for it. No much larger clonotype is one base removed from it; base qualities were not supplied. The source of the sample is a study of PD-L1 blockade in urothelial cancer (dated by TCRdb to 2016 to 2017). Regarding the complete study: Therapy was started around 2014 for all patients, and atezolizumab 1,200 mg was administered intravenously every 3 weeks. About 85% of the roughly 29 patients were males with bladder-origin urothelial cancer, and about 65% of the roughly 29 reported a prior smoking history. An ECOG performance status of 0 or 1 was recorded for the patients, and 0 to 3 prior chemotherapy regimens had been received by the patients. Blood samples were analyzed 3 weeks after the start of treatment (second dose) and 6 weeks after the start of treatment. Blood samples gave median yields of around 150,000 T cells and 83,000 or so unique TCRs, along with a median clonality of around 0.08. The study was an exploratory multi-omic analysis of somatic, immune and clinical correlates of response to PD-L1 blockade with atezolizumab in urothelial cancer. Pretreatment tumor samples and matched peripheral blood, collected serially before and after atezolizumab treatment, underwent TCR sequencing. Durable clinical benefit meant progression-free survival longer than 6 months, and TCR features were also tested against progression-free and overall survival. In the same patients, whole exome sequencing and RNA sequencing of pretreatment tumors were performed in addition to TCR sequencing. Under ten patients reached durable clinical benefit, while fewer than 25 patients did not. Twenty-nine patients had pretreatment blood TCR-seq, around 24 had at least one posttreatment blood collection, and around 24 had tumor TCR-seq. The research as a whole found: Because the sample size was small (n of about 29) and many of the analyses were exploratory, the results are meant to be hypothesis-generating. Improved progression-free and overall survival was associated with having pretreatment peripheral blood TCR clonality below the median. Among patients with durable benefit, tumor-associated TCR clones showed greater expansion in peripheral blood 3 weeks after treatment started (n = 22, p = 0.022).

To estimate absolute template abundance from read counts, synthetic TCR analog templates were spiked into each PCR. The immunoSEQ assay used bias-controlled V and J gene primers to amplify TCRbeta CDR3 regions from genomic DNA. Sequencing of rearranged TCRbeta segments was done at approximately 20X coverage. Concerning the study's data processing: Sequencing errors were corrected by clustering, and CDR3s were annotated against IMGT so that V, D and J genes could be assigned. Downstream analyses used only productive TCRbeta rearrangements and left out out-of-frame or stop-codon sequences. Clonality was computed as one minus Shannon entropy normalized by the log of the number of unique productive sequences. Clones differing between time points or between blood and tumor were identified using Fisher's exact test with Benjamini-Hochberg correction, with an adjusted p below 0.01 applied as the threshold. TCRdb took this table from immuneACCESS and kept in-frame rearrangements with V and J called. Such tables lack part of the clones; where checked against another copy, unresolved V genes explain under half of the gap, and the rest is unexplained. V, J and clone size are taken as reported in that table, and D and trimming were inferred from the DNA itself. This sample is represented by about 76,000 clones; 80% to 85% of them were singletons. Of the sample, 4.7% is held by the ten largest clones.

After removal of 0 bases from V and 2 bases from J, the junction retains 2 bases not matched to a gene. CDR1 is given as ENHRY and CDR2 as SYGVKD, both from the germline V gene. From the cysteine through the phenylalanine, the CDR3 covers 15 amino acids. Only the CDR3 region is kept as DNA, spanning 45 bases read in frame from base 1. The cohort included 25 to 30 patients with locally advanced or metastatic urothelial carcinoma who were treated at Memorial Sloan Kettering on a trial protocol. Peripheral blood mononuclear cells were collected pretreatment and during treatment, with between 1 and 8 total time points obtained per patient. The Qiagen DNeasy Blood extraction kit was used to purify genomic DNA from total PBMCs and tumor samples. Collected pretreatment and during treatment, PBMCs were isolated and stored as previously described.

Sample: PBMCs, taken around atezolizumab (anti-PD-L1) treatment. This clonotype was sampled from a man aged 70 or older with urothelial cancer. The sequence links TRBV10-3 to TRBJ2-7; 9 central nucleotides agree with TRBD1. The CDR3 here reads CAISESTGGPYEQYF. The nucleotides read TGTGCCATCAGTGAGTCCACAGGGGGCCCCTACGAGCAGTACTTC.